These 18 T cell receptor beta chains originate from one sample sequenced in a study of T cell changes during pregnancy in multiple sclerosis. Sequenced by immunoSEQ multiplex PCR; TCRdb stores in-frame clones only, minus some. The repertoire consists of tens of thousands of clones, with 90% to 95% occurring once and the leading ten covering approximately 1.8%. The sample consisted of peripheral blood, taken in the first trimester of pregnancy. These receptors all come from a female donor in good health, enrolled as a control in a pregnancy study.

This rearrangement joins TRBV4-1 to TRBJ2-4; D remains unclear. Between the trimmed V and J ends, which lost 5 bases and 0 bases, there was a span of 11 bases. CDR3 length: 15 residues. CDR1 and CDR2 from the germline V gene are MGHRA and YSYEKL. CDR3 protein: CASSSWAVAKNIQYF. The CDR3 nucleotides read TGCGCCAGCAGCTCCTGGGCCGTAGCCAAAAACATTCAGTACTTC.

This chain links TRBV10-3 with TRBJ2-3; TRBD2 aligns across 10 bases. J was trimmed by 4 bases and V by 10 bases; bases with no gene match: 11. The CDR3 has 15 amino acids. Germline CDR1 is ENHRY and CDR2 is SYGVKD. The CDR3 region is CATHMIAGGSDTQYF. CDR3 DNA: TGTGCCACACACATGATAGCGGGAGGATCAGATACGCAGTATTTT.

The CDR3 bases are TGTGCCAGCAGTTTTCAGGGGGCATGGACCGGGGAGCTGTTTTTT. Translating gives CASSFQGAWTGELFF. The chain combines TRBV28 with TRBJ2-2; 8 nucleotides line up with TRBD1. Per germline, CDR1 MDHEN and CDR2 SYDVKM. This CDR3 contains 15 residues. The ends lost 3 bases at V and 5 bases at J; junction bases unmatched: 5.

The chain is built from TRBV5-4 and TRBJ2-7; TRBD2 aligns across 8 bases. Germline CDR1 and CDR2: SGHNT and YYREEE (reference sequence). This CDR3 has 15 residues. The junction had 9 bases not matched to a gene; V was cut back by 4 bases and J by 3 bases. The CDR3 loop reads CASSGGLSGSYEQYF. DNA for the CDR3: TGTGCCAGCAGCGGTGGACTAAGCGGGAGCTACGAGCAGTACTTC.

This clone was detected only once. J is TRBJ2-5 and V is TRBV29-1, with 8 positions matching TRBD2. CDR1 is SQVTM, CDR2 ANQGSEA, per germline. The CDR3 has 14 amino acids. J lost 1 base, V lost 0 bases, and 1 base had no gene match. This CDR3 is CSVEDRGGQETQYF. Here the CDR3 DNA reads TGCAGCGTTGAAGATCGGGGGGGCCAAGAGACCCAGTACTTC.

The chain carries TRBV10-3 and TRBJ2-3; TRBD2 matches at 10 bases. The ends lost 4 bases at V and 2 bases at J; junction bases unmatched: 12. The CDR3 has 18 amino acids. CDR1 and CDR2 (germline): ENHRY, SYGVKD. CDR3 sequence: CAISGTSGNANNTDTQYF. CDR3 bases: TGTGCCATCAGTGGGACTAGCGGTAACGCGAATAACACAGATACGCAGTATTTT.

The chain carries TRBV27 and TRBJ1-2; 8 bases are a match to TRBD1. The ends lost 4 bases at V and 6 bases at J; junction bases unmatched: 10. The CDR3 loop spans 15 amino acids. The germline V gene encodes CDR1 MNHEY and CDR2 SMNVEV (reference sequence). CDR3 residues: CASSYERQGMDGYTF. The CDR3, as DNA: TGTGCCAGCAGTTATGAAAGACAGGGGATGGATGGCTACACCTTC.

The rearrangement uses TRBV5-4 and TRBJ2-7; 12 bases agree with TRBD1. This CDR3 region has 15 residues. V lost 4 bases to trimming and J lost 6 bases; unmatched junction nucleotides: 8. CDR1 and CDR2 (germline): SGHNT, YYREEE (reference sequence). This chain's CDR3 is CASSPPGQGAVEQYF. The CDR3 nucleotides read TGTGCCAGCAGCCCGCCGGGACAGGGGGCGGTCGAGCAGTACTTC.

V is TRBV28 and J is TRBJ2-7; TRBD1 agrees at 8 bases. The CDR3 extends over 16 amino acids. Losses at the gene ends were 6 bases for V and 2 bases for J; bases not matched to a gene: 12. Germline CDR1 and CDR2: MDHEN and SYDVKM. The CDR3 loop reads CASSRPSGQGTYEQYF. As DNA, the CDR3 is TGTGCCAGCAGCCGTCCCTCCGGACAGGGTACCTACGAGCAGTACTTC.

The chain recombines TRBV2 with TRBJ2-5; D possibly corresponds to TRBD2 (6 bases). The CDR3 is 13 residues long. V was cut by 7 bases and J by 4 bases, with 13 bases left in between. Looked up from germline, CDR1 is SNHLY and CDR2 is FYNNEI. The CDR3 is CASTSGVGETQYF. CDR3 sequence (DNA): TGTGCCAGCACTTCGGGGGTGGGAGAGACCCAGTACTTC. Based on the CDR3 plus reference TRBV2 and TRBJ2-5, the full variable domain is EPEVTQTPSHQVTQMGQEVILRCVPISNHLYFYWYRQILGQKVEFLVSFYNNEISEKSEIFDDQFSVERPDGSNFTLKIRSTKLEDSAMYFCASTSGVGETQYFGPGTRLLVL.

The V call is TRBV5-1, the J call TRBJ2-3; 9 bases agree with TRBD1. V shed 3 bases and J 6 bases; nucleotides not matched to a gene: 8. CDR1 is SGHRS and CDR2 is YFSETQ in the germline V gene. This CDR3 region has 15 residues. As DNA, the CDR3 is TGCGCCAGCAGCTCGGGACAGGGAATACCCGATACGCAGTATTTT. The encoded protein is CASSSGQGIPDTQYF.

The chain couples TRBV10-3 to TRBJ2-7, with 7 bases that match TRBD2. V lost 2 bases, J lost 3 bases, and 10 bases stayed unmatched. Looked up from germline, CDR1 is ENHRY and CDR2 is SYGVKD. The CDR3 contains 16 residues. The CDR3 nucleotides read TGTGCCATCAGTGAGGTGGGGGAGGGGTTGGACTACGAGCAGTACTTC. This codes for CAISEVGEGLDYEQYF.

This clone was detected only once. J is TRBJ2-7 and V is TRBV28; TRBD2 might be the D (5 bases). Trimming stripped 2 bases from V and 7 bases from J, with 15 bases between. Germline V gene sequence: CDR1 MDHEN, CDR2 SYDVKM. This CDR3 region has 14 residues. CDR3 in amino acids: CASSLRGRAREQYF. CDR3 DNA: TGTGCCAGCAGTTTACGGGGTCGAGCGAGGGAGCAGTACTTC.

This chain uses TRBV6-6 with TRBJ2-2, with D possibly matching TRBD1 (6 bases). V was cut by 7 bases and J by 3 bases, with 15 bases left in between. Germline V gene data show CDR1 as MNHNY and CDR2 as SVGAGI (reference sequence). This CDR3 region has 15 residues. The CDR3 DNA follows: TGTGCCAGCACAAACTTTGGGGGCTACACCGGGGAGCTGTTTTTT. Amino acids: CASTNFGGYTGELFF.

This clone was found a few times. The rearrangement links TRBV5-1 to TRBJ2-1; D unclear. This CDR3 region has 13 residues. The ends were cut back, 0 bases at V and 8 bases at J, with 9 bases in the middle. Germline V gene data show CDR1 as SGHRS and CDR2 as YFSETQ. CDR3: CASSLGYRDEQFF. The CDR3 nucleotides are TGCGCCAGCAGCTTGGGTTACCGCGATGAGCAGTTCTTC.

This chain joins TRBV29-1 and TRBJ1-1, with 7 bases that match TRBD1. With 4 bases clipped from V and 2 bases from J, the junction kept 7 bases outside the gene matches. Looked up from germline, CDR1 is SQVTM and CDR2 is ANQGSEA. The CDR3 is made up of 14 amino acids. CDR3 DNA sequence: TGCAGCGTTGTCCAGGGGGGCCGCAACACTGAAGCTTTCTTT. This sequence encodes CSVVQGGRNTEAFF.

This chain joins TRBV5-4 and TRBJ2-1; 11 bases fit TRBD1. Germline V gene data show CDR1 as SGHNT and CDR2 as YYREEE (reference sequence). The CDR3 totals 18 residues. V gave up 4 bases and J gave up 1 base; unmatched junction bases: 10. The CDR3 coding sequence is TGTGCCAGCAGCCCCAAAACGCGGGACAGGGGGTCCTACAATGAGCAGTTCTTC. Its protein product is CASSPKTRDRGSYNEQFF.

This clone was detected once. The V call is TRBV7-2, the J call TRBJ2-1; the match to TRBD2 covers 14 bases. This CDR3 has 15 residues. Trimming at V came to 5 bases and at J to 8 bases, leaving 5 bases not matched to a gene. Germline V gene sequence: CDR1 SGHTA, CDR2 FQGNSA. CDR3 in amino acids: CASSTRTSGRYEQFF. In DNA, the CDR3 is TGTGCCAGCAGCACCCGGACTAGCGGGAGGTATGAGCAGTTCTTC.